One sample yielded the 4 T cell receptor beta chains listed below, sequenced in a study of siplizumab effects on memory and regulatory T cells. Profiled with immunoSEQ multiplex PCR; TCRdb holds only in-frame clones, not every one. The sample holds about 63,000 clones, around 78% seen once. Sequenced input: memory CD4+ T cells sorted from blood. The receptors stem from a human donor in good health.

In this sample, this clone turned up once. V gene TRBV7-2 combines with J gene TRBJ2-2; the D gene is possibly TRBD1 (5 bases). The V gene's germline CDR1 is SGHTA and CDR2 FQGNSA. The CDR3 extends over 13 amino acids. V lost 6 bases and J 5 bases, leaving 10 bases between the germline ends. The CDR3 DNA sequence: TGTGCCAGCAGGCCCCAGGGTACCGGGGAGCTGTTTTTT. Amino acids: CASRPQGTGELFF.

The genes are TRBV27 and TRBJ1-5; D is uncertain. Germline values: CDR1 MNHEY, CDR2 SMNVEV (reference sequence). The CDR3 extends over 15 amino acids. V lost 4 bases, J lost 3 bases, and 13 bases lay in between. The DNA for the CDR3 is TGTGCCAGCAGTTCCTCGTGGGCGGCCAATCAGCCCCAGCATTTT. Translating gives CASSSSWAANQPQHF.

This clone has just one count. The chain uses TRBV13 and TRBJ2-1; 8 bases are shared with TRBD1. V gave up 5 bases and J gave up 2 bases; unmatched junction bases: 8. The CDR3 sequence is 16 residues long. Germline CDR1 is PRHDT and CDR2 is FYEKMQ (reference sequence). This CDR3 reads CASSGAGGLAYNEQFF. CDR3 DNA sequence: TGTGCCAGCAGCGGCGCAGGGGGCCTCGCCTACAATGAGCAGTTCTTC. Based on the CDR3 plus reference TRBV13 and TRBJ2-1, the full variable domain is AAGVIQSPRHLIKEKRETATLKCYPIPRHDTVYWYQQGPGQDPQFLISFYEKMQSDKGSIPDRFSAQQFSDYHSELNMSSLELGDSALYFCASSGAGGLAYNEQFFGPGTRLTVL.

The chain combines TRBV19 with TRBJ1-4; 10 bases are shared with TRBD1. This CDR3 spans 13 amino acids. CDR1 LNHDA and CDR2 SQIVND come from the germline V gene (reference sequence). Trimming took 10 bases from V and 7 from J; bases not matched to a gene: 6. This CDR3 is CATADRGPEKLFF. The CDR3 region has the DNA TGTGCCACCGCCGACAGGGGGCCTGAAAAACTGTTTTTT. The complete variable domain, with remaining parts taken from reference TRBV19 and TRBJ1-4, reads DGGITQSPKYLFRKEGQNVTLSCEQNLNHDAMYWYRQDPGQGLRLIYYSQIVNDFQKGDIAEGYSVSREKKESFPLTVTSAQKNPTAFYLCATADRGPEKLFFGSGTQLSVL.